This TCR beta chain is drawn from a study of blood T cell repertoires in COVID-19 (dated by TCRdb to the early 2020s). With respect to the entire study: Samples covering the acute and convalescent phases of COVID-19 were provided by collaborators in the United States, Italy and Spain. The prospective study material was composed of cDNA or gDNA derived from T cells, B-cell-depleted T cells, or PBMCs. The dataset comprised deeply sampled blood TCRbeta repertoires from subjects exposed to, actively infected with, or recovered from COVID-19. The repertoires were released in a freely available public database intended as a resource for research on the immune response to SARS-CoV-2. Samples came from the ongoing ImmuneRACE study (first 160 participants) plus 1,254 subjects from 6 global collaborators. Nearly every sample came with metadata listing a de-identified subject ID, COVID-19 status, age in years and sex. Where available, HLA class I and class II types were taken from metadata supplied by the sample provider and were not determined by assay-based typing.

TCRbeta CDR3 regions were amplified from genomic DNA by means of the immunoSEQ Assay, a bias-controlled multiplex PCR. Processing in the source paper ran as follows. Nucleated cell counts per sample were estimated from amplification of reference gene primers within the assay. To quantify the absolute abundance of each unique TCRbeta CDR3 rearrangement, sequence reads were collapsed and filtered. For each sample, productive Simpson clonality was calculated as the square root of Simpson's diversity index across productive rearrangements. The table was pulled from immuneACCESS by TCRdb, which kept in-frame rearrangements only. Such tables lose some clones; where checked, under half of the loss comes from unresolved V genes, and the rest has no known cause. The D gene and trimming were derived from the DNA, and the V and J assignments and clone size from that table. In this sample the table shows fewer than 40,000 clones, around 89% of which occur a single time. The ten largest make up around 1.5% of the sample.

After removal of 4 bases from V and 7 bases from J, the junction retains 12 bases not matched to a gene. The CDR3 sequence holds 16 residues, the cysteine and phenylalanine included. Solely the CDR3 DNA is kept, with 48 bases framed from the first base. Per the germline V gene, SGHVS is the CDR1 and FQNEAQ is the CDR2. Whole blood was collected in K2EDTA tubes by collaborating institutions according to the institutions' own protocols. Collaborator samples were shipped for TCRbeta analysis as frozen whole blood, isolated PBMCs, or DNA extracted from either sample type. A word on this clone: Its recognized antigen is unknown. Per-base quality was not reported, and no clone a single base away is much larger than it.

Findings and caveats that apply to the study as a whole: The amount of clinical and demographic metadata varied by source and participant and was provided uncurated.

The sequenced material came from peripheral blood. The chain is assembled from TRBV7-8 and TRBJ2-3; 9 central nucleotides agree with TRBD1. This clonotype originated in a man aged 55 to 70 with active COVID-19. The nucleotide sequence is TGTGCCAGCAGCTCCTCCCGGACAGGGGAATTCAATACGCAGTATTTT. Its coded protein is CASSSSRTGEFNTQYF.